This T cell receptor (beta chain) comes out of a study of T cells in Graves' hyperthyroidism and ophthalmopathy. Overall study findings and caveats: Median prediction lead before ophthalmopathy onset was 5 to 7.5 months with the model. Most thyroid clonotypes expanded above 0.001 were also detected in blood.

With regard to this clonotype: The antigen is not known. The conserved phenylalanine or tryptophan is not found at the CDR3 terminus, so this likely reflects a read error.

Patients were excluded for uncontrolled infection, other autoimmune disease, pregnancy or lactation. Diagnoses were made from clinical symptoms, serum measures (thyroxine and TRAb), thyroid ultrasound and orbital computed tomography. RNA transcripts provided the source from which TCR beta CDR3 regions were amplified. When the TCR CDR3 underwent first-round RT-PCR, the HTBI primer set was used. One entry per CDR3 protein, called by TCRdb with MiXCR from the multiplex PCR reads. The sample records 550,000 to 700,000 distinct CDR3 sequences, about half being singletons. The CDR3 contains 11 residues. Looked up from germline, CDR1 is DFQATT and CDR2 is SNEGSKA (reference sequence).

This receptor was identified in an adult woman with Graves' disease, either hyperthyroidism or ophthalmopathy (not recorded which). Sample: peripheral blood or thyroid tissue (not recorded which). The chain uses TRBV20-1 and TRBJ2-2; D ambiguous. The CDR3: CSASDTGELFS. CDR3 DNA: TGCAGTGCTAGTGACACAGGGGAGCTGTTTTCT.